The text below deals with one T cell receptor beta chain. The antigen is unknown. This sample stems from a study of graft-versus-host responses after intestinal transplantation. At the level of the study: Transplant types were multivisceral, liver-intestinal, or isolated intestinal. Regarding the study as a whole: Peak levels of circulating GvH clones tracked with early post-transplant HvG declines.

The protocol was immunoSEQ multiplex PCR, while the TCRdb copy is restricted to in-frame clones and leaves out a portion. Among 90,000 to 130,000 clones listed, just over 90% were seen once. The CDR3 runs to 15 residues. V dropped 4 bases and J dropped 2 bases, with 13 bases sitting between them. CDR1 is SGHTA and CDR2 is FQGTGA in the germline V gene. The chain joins TRBV7-3 to TRBJ2-3; the D is unclear. This specimen consisted of unstimulated CD8+ T cells sorted from spleen or lymph node cells, obtained before intestinal transplant. The sequence derives from a human donor who received an intestinal transplant. Here the CDR3 DNA reads TGTGCCAGCAGCTCGGGCCTCGGATTCACAGATACGCAGTATTTT. It translates to CASSSGLGFTDTQYF.